The 15 T cell receptor beta chains listed next were all sequenced from one sample in a study of regulatory T cells in long-lasting Graves disease. Time point indicated: persistent/refractory GD, antithyroid drugs over 5 years with positive TRAb. Extracted RNA from PBMCs served as the source of the TCR library. Sequencing libraries for TCR beta were prepared with iRepertoire HTBI primers and Arm-PCR of CDR3 regions. TCRdb reprocessed the multiplex PCR reads via MiXCR and lists one record per CDR3 protein. This table holds hundreds of thousands of distinct CDR3 sequences, around a fifth found once. The sample was peripheral blood mononuclear cells (PBMCs), taken when the disease was refractory, from a patient treated with antithyroid drugs. These receptor sequences come from a female donor with Graves disease.

This clonotype has ten or more counts. This chain links TRBV12-5 with TRBJ1-1, with a weak D call TRBD1 (6 bases). CDR1 is LGHNT and CDR2 is FRNRAP in the germline V gene. V dropped 1 base and J dropped 5 bases, with 17 bases sitting between them. The CDR3 is 16 amino acids. Written as DNA, the CDR3 is TGTGCTAGTGGTTTGGGAGGGGGGGGTCGCAAAACTGAAGCTTTCTTT. Translating it yields CASGLGGGGRKTEAFF. The full variable domain, completed using reference TRBV12-5 and TRBJ1-1, is DARVTQTPRHKVTEMGQEVTMRCQPILGHNTVFWYRQTMMQGLELLAYFRNRAPLDDSGMPKDRFSAEMPDATLATLKIQPSEPRDSAVYFCASGLGGGGRKTEAFFGQGTRLTVV.

Only a few counts were recorded for this clonotype. The chain recombines TRBV6-5 with TRBJ1-2, with no clear D. There are 14 residues in the CDR3. Germline V CDR1 and CDR2: MNHEY, SVGAGI. V lost 0 bases to trimming and J lost 10 bases, with 15 bases between them. CDR3 loop: CASSYSRLYRDYTF. The CDR3 bases are TGTGCCAGCAGTTACTCGAGGCTCTACAGAGACTACACCTTC.

This clonotype was counted a few times. The rearrangement uses TRBV5-4 and TRBJ2-5; TRBD1 might be the D (6 bases). V gave up 7 bases and J gave up 4 bases, with 11 bases separating them. Germline loops: CDR1 SGHNT, CDR2 YYREEE (reference sequence). The CDR3 runs 12 residues. CDR3 in DNA: TGTGCCAGCGGGGACACGGGAGAGACCCAGTACTTC. It is translated as CASGDTGETQYF.

Regarding this clonotype: With a much larger clone just one base away, this may be a read error. The V gene is TRBV5-4, the J gene TRBJ1-4; D is perhaps TRBD1 (5 bases). CDR1 SGHNT and CDR2 YYREEE come from the germline V gene (reference sequence). This CDR3 spans 16 amino acids. The CDR3 is CASSLGTSSTNERLFF. The CDR3 DNA reads TGTGCCAGCAGCTTGGGGACAAGTTCAACTAATGAAAGACTGTTTTTT.

This clonotype appeared many times. The gene calls are TRBV28 and TRBJ2-7, with D possibly TRBD1 on 6 matching bases. Between the trimmed V and J ends, which lost 5 bases and 7 bases, there was a span of 15 bases. CDR3 length: 13 residues. From germline, CDR1 is MDHEN and CDR2 SYDVKM. CDR3 sequence: CASSRDITREQYF. In nucleotides, the CDR3 is TGTGCCAGCAGTCGGGACATTACTCGGGAGCAGTACTTC.

This clonotype was counted a few times. The V and J genes are TRBV28 and TRBJ1-2; perhaps TRBD1 as D (5 bases). Trimming took 7 bases from V and 4 from J, leaving 25 bases between them. The CDR3 spans 17 residues. Germline CDR1 is MDHEN and CDR2 is SYDVKM. CDR3 in amino acids: CASTLMGHRSGVYGYTF. The DNA for the CDR3 is TGTGCCAGCACCCTGATGGGGCACAGGTCGGGGGTCTATGGCTACACCTTC.

This chain joins TRBV5-1 and TRBJ1-2, with D unclear. Trimming left V 2 bases short and J 4 bases short, with 15 bases between. This CDR3 comprises 15 residues. Germline CDR1 SGHRS, CDR2 YFSETQ. The CDR3 DNA is TGCGCCAGCAGCTTCAATGGGCAGGAATCCTATGGCTACACCTTC. Translated, it gives CASSFNGQESYGYTF.

This clonotype was counted between two and nine times. The CDR3 nucleotides read TGTGCCAGCAGCACGGGACTAGCGGGAGACTTGAGCGGGGAGCTGTTTTTT. Its translation is CASSTGLAGDLSGELFF. The chain couples TRBV7-2 to TRBJ2-2; 14 bases map to TRBD2. The J segment lost 7 bases and the V segment lost 5 bases, leaving 9 bases of the junction unmatched. CDR1 and CDR2 from the germline V gene are SGHTA and FQGNSA. This CDR3 is built from 17 residues.

This chain uses TRBV24-1 with TRBJ1-5; no firm D call. Trimming removed 0 bases from V and 7 bases from J, with 12 bases in between. The CDR3 covers 15 residues. In germline, CDR1 is KGHDR, CDR2 SFDVKD. In DNA, the CDR3 is TGTGCCACCAGTGATTTGGCGGCACGGATCCAGCCCCAGCATTTT. Amino acids: CATSDLAARIQPQHF.

There are a few counts of this clonotype. The chain uses TRBV20-1 and TRBJ2-7, with D possibly TRBD2 on 6 matching bases. Germline assignment: CDR1 DFQATT and CDR2 SNEGSKA (reference sequence). This CDR3 is built from 12 residues. The CDR3 DNA sequence: TGCCGGCCGGGCGGGGACTCCTACGAGCAGTACTTC. This gives the protein CRPGGDSYEQYF.

In this sample, this clonotype turned up a few times. The V call is TRBV2, the J call TRBJ1-1, with no clear D. The CDR3 covers 13 residues. The germline V gene has CDR1 SNHLY and CDR2 FYNNEI. V dropped 4 bases and J dropped 5 bases, with 11 bases sitting between them. In DNA, the CDR3 is TGTGCCAGCAGTGTAAAGGGAACGACTGAAGCTTTCTTT. Translated: CASSVKGTTEAFF. The full variable domain, completed using reference TRBV2 and TRBJ1-1, is EPEVTQTPSHQVTQMGQEVILRCVPISNHLYFYWYRQILGQKVEFLVSFYNNEISEKSEIFDDQFSVERPDGSNFTLKIRSTKLEDSAMYFCASSVKGTTEAFFGQGTRLTVV.

This chain uses TRBV30 with TRBJ1-2, with 9 bases identical to TRBD1. Trimming removed 3 bases from V and 7 bases from J; junction bases left unmatched: 6. CDR1 is GTSNPN and CDR2 is SVGIG in the germline V gene (reference sequence). There are 13 residues in the CDR3. CDR3 residues: CAWRRGQGTGYTF. CDR3 bases: TGTGCCTGGAGGAGGGGACAGGGAACTGGCTACACCTTC.

This sequence joins TRBV5-1 and TRBJ2-3; possibly TRBD1 for D (6 bases). Germline CDR1 is SGHRS and CDR2 is YFSETQ. Trimming cost V 4 bases and J 3 bases, with 15 bases left between them. The CDR3 consists of 15 residues. The CDR3 coding sequence is TGCGCCAGCAGCACCGGCCAGGGGATAACAGATACGCAGTATTTT. This gives the protein CASSTGQGITDTQYF.

The chain links TRBV19 to TRBJ2-3; D not certain. Germline CDR1 and CDR2: LNHDA and SQIVND (reference sequence). The CDR3 runs 14 residues. Trimming left V 4 bases short and J 10 bases short, with 18 bases between. The CDR3 sequence is CASSTGPQSVAQYF. Here the CDR3 DNA reads TGTGCCAGTAGTACCGGACCACAAAGTGTCGCGCAGTATTTT.

Ten or more counts support this clonotype. The chain couples TRBV6-1 to TRBJ1-1; D is uncertain. Germline loops: CDR1 MNHNS, CDR2 SASEGT. Deletions cut 7 bases from V and 5 bases from J, with 14 bases between. The CDR3 is made up of 13 amino acids. The CDR3 nucleotides are TGTGCCAGCACTTTGACATATCGGACTGAAGCTTTCTTT. Translated: CASTLTYRTEAFF.